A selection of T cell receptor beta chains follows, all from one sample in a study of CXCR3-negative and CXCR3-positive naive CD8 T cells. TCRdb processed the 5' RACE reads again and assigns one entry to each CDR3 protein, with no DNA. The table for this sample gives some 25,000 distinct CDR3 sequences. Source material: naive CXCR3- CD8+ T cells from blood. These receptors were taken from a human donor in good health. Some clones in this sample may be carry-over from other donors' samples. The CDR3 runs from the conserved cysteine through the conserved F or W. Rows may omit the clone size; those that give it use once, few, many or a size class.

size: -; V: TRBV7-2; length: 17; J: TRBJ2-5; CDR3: CASSLELPGHWRETQYF
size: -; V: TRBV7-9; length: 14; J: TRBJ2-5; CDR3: CASSLGGQKETQYF
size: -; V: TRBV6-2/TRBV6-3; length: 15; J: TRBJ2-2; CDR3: CASSLRDGNTGELFF
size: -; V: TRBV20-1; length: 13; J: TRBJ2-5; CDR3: CSSEGGNQETQYF
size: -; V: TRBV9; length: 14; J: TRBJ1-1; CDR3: CASSVEWGNTEAFF
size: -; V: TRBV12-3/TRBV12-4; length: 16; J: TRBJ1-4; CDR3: CASSWTGFPTNEKLFF
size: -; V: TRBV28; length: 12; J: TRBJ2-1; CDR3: CASSLSGNEQFF
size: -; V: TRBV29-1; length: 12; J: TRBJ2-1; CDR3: CGRQGWGNEQFF
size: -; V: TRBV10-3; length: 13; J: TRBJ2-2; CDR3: CAAGESNTGELFF
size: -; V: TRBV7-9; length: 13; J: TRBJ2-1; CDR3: CASSFDGYNEQFF
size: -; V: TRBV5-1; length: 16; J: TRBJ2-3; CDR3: CASSLAKRGNTDTQYF
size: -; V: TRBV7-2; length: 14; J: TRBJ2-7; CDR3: CASSKRERPYEQYF
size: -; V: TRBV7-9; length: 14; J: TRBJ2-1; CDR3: CASSPRVGGNEQFF
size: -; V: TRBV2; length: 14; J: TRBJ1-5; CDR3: CASSDSGPNQPQHF
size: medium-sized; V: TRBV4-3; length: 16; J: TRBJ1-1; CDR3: CASSQQNRMADTEAFF
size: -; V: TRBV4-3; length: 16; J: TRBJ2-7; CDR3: CASSQDFHTFGGEQYF
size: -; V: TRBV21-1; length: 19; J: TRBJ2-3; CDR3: CASSKALATGDDVTDTQYF
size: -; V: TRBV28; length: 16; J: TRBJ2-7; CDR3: CASSGRASGVAYEQYF
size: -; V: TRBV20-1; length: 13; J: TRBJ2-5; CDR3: CSAGVVTKETQYF
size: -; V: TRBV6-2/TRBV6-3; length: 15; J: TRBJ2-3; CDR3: CASREGPFMGDTQYF
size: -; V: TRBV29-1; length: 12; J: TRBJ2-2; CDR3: CSVLGGGGELFF
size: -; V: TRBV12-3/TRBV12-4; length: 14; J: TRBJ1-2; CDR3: CASTETGDNYGYTF
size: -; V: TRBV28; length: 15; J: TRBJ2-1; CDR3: CASSLHGTGYNEQFF
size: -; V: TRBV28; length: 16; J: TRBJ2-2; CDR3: CASSSLVTPNTGEPFF
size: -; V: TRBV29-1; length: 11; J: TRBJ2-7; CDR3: CSVDRDYEQYF
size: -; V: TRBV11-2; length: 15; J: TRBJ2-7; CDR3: CASSFGLAAAYEQYF
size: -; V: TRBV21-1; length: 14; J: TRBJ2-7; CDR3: CASSKGTVRYEQYF
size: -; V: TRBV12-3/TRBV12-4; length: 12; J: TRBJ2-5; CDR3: CASRRPGETQYF
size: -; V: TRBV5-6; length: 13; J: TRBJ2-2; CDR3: CASSFVLSGELFF
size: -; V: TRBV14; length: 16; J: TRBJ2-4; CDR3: CASSQATGALKNIQYF
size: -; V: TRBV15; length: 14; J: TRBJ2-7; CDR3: CATSRGQGANEQYF
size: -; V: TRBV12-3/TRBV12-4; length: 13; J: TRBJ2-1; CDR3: CASSPAGYNEQFF
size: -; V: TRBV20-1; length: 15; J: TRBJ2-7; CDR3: CSARDSGIEPYEQYF
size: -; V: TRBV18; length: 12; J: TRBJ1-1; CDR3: CASSLGQREAFF
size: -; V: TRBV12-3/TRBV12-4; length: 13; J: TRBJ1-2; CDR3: CASSFPGLYGYTF
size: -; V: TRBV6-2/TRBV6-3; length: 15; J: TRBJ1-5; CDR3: CASSSYMEVNQPQHF
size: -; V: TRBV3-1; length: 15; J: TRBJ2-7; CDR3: CASSPGPGSSYEQYF
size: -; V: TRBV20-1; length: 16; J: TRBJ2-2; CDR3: CSARDPGQGHTGELFF
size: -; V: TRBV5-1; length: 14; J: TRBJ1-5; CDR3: CASSSGLSNQPQHF
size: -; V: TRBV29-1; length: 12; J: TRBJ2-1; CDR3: CSVELPVNEQFF
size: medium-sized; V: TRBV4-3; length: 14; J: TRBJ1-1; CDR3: CASSQEDENTEAFF
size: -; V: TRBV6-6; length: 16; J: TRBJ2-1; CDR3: CASSSLVGGAYNEQFF
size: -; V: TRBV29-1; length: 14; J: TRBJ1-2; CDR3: CSVGAEGTSYGYTF
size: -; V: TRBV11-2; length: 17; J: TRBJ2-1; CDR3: CASSLAMAGPESREQFF
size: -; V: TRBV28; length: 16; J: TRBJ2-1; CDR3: CASSQAGGQRDGEQFF
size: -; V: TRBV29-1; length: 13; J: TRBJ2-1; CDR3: CSVALAGRNEQFF
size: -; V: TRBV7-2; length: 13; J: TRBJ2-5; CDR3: CASSSTAQETQYF
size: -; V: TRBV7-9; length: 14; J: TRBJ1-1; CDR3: CASRPPMPNTEAFF
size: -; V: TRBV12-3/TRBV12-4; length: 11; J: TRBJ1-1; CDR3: CASSSYTEAFF
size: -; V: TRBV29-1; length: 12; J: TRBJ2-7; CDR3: CSVAPGNYEQYF
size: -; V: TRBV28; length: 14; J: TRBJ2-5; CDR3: CASSLLGRQETQYF
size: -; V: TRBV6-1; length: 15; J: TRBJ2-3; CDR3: CASMGLAGNTDTQYF
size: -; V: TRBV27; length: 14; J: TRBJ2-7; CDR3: CASSTRDRPYEQYF
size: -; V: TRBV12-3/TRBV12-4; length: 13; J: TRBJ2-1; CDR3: CASSDRGIDEQFF
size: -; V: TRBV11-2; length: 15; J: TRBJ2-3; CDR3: CASSLVPSSTDTQYF
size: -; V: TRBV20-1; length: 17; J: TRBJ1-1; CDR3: CSARASGGSAWGTEAFF